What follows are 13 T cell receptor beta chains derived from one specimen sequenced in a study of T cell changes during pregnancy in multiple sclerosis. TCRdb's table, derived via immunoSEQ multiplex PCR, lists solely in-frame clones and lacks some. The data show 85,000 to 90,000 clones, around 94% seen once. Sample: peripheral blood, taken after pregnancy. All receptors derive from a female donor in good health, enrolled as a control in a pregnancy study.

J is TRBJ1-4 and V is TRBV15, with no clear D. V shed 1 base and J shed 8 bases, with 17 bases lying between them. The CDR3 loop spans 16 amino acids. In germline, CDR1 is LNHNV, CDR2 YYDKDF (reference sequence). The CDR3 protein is CATSRGSIEGREKLFF. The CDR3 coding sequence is TGTGCCACCAGCAGAGGTTCGATCGAAGGCAGGGAAAAACTGTTTTTT.

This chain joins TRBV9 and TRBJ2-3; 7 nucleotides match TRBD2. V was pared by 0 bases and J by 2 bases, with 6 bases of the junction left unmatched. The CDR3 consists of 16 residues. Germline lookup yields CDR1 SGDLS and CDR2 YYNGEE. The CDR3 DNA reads TGTGCCAGCAGCGTAGCGGGGGGAGGGTTCACAGATACGCAGTATTTT. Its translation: CASSVAGGGFTDTQYF.

The CDR3 protein is CASSWLSRGGDTQYF. CDR3 coding DNA: TGTGCCAGCAGCTGGCTTTCGAGGGGGGGAGATACGCAGTATTTT. J is TRBJ2-3 and V is TRBV7-2; tentative D call: TRBD2 (7 bases). V was clipped by 4 bases and J by 5 bases, with 16 bases between them. This CDR3 comprises 15 residues. Germline-derived CDR1 and CDR2 are SGHTA and FQGNSA.

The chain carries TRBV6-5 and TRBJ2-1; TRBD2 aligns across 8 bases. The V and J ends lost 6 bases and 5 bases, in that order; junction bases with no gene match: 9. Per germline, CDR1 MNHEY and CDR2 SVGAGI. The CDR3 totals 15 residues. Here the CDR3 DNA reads TGTGCCAGCAGCCACGGGACTAGTGGAGACAATGAGCAGTTCTTC. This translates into CASSHGTSGDNEQFF.

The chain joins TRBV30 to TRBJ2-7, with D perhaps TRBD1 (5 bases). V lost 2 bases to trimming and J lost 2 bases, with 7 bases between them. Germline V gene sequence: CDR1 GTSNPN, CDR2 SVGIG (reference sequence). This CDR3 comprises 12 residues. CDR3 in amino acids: CAWSRQPYEQYF. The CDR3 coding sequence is TGTGCCTGGAGTAGACAGCCCTACGAGCAGTACTTC.

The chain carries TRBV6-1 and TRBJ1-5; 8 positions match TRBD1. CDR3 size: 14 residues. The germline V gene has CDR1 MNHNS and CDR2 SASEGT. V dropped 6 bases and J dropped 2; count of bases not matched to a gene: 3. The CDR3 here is CASRETGGNQPQHF. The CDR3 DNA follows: TGTGCCAGCAGAGAGACAGGGGGCAATCAGCCCCAGCATTTT.

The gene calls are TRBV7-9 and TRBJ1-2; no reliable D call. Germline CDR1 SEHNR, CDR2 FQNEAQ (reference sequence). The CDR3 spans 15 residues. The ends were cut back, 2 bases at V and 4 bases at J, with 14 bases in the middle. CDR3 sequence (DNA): TGTGCCAGCAGCTTAAGCGTGAGGGATCCCTATGGCTACACCTTC. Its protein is CASSLSVRDPYGYTF.

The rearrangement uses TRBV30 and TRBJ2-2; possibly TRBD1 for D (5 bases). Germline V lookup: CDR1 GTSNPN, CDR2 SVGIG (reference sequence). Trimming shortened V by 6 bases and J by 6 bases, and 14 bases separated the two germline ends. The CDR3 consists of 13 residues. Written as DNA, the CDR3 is TGTGCCTGTTACCGACAGAAGGCCGGGGAGCTGTTTTTT. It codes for CACYRQKAGELFF. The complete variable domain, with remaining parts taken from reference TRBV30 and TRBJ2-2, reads SQTIHQWPATLVQPVGSPLSLECTVEGTSNPNLYWYRQAAGRGLQLLFYSVGIGQISSEVPQNLSASRPQDRQFILSSKKLLLSDSGFYLCACYRQKAGELFFGEGSRLTVL.

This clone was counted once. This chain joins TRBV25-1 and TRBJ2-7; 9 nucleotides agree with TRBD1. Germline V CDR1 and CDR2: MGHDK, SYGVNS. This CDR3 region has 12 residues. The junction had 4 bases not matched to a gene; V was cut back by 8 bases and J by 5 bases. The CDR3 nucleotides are TGTGCCAGCCGGGACAGGGACCACGAGCAGTACTTC. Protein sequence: CASRDRDHEQYF.

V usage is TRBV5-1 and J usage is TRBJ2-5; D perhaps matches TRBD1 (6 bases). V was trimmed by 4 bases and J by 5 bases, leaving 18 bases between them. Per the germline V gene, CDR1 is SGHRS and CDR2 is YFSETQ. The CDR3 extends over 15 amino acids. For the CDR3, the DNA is TGCGCCAGCAGCCAGGGGACGGTGGCTGGCGAGACCCAGTACTTC. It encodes CASSQGTVAGETQYF.

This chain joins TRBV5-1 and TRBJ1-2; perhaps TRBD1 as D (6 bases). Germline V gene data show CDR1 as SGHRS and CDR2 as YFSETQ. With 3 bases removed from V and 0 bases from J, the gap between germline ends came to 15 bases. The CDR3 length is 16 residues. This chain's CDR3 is CASSSLGAGANYGYTF. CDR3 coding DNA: TGCGCCAGCAGCTCCCTGGGGGCCGGGGCTAACTATGGCTACACCTTC.

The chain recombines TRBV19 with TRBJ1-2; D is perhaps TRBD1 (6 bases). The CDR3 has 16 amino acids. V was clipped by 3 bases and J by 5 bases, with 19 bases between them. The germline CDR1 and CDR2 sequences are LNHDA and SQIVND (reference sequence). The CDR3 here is CASSIGYVDRNYGYTF. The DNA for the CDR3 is TGTGCCAGTAGTATTGGGTACGTCGACAGGAATTATGGCTACACCTTC.

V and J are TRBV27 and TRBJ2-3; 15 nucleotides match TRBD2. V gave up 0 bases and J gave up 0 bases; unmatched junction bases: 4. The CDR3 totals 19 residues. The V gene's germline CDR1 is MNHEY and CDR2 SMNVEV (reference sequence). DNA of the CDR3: TGTGCCAGCAGTTTATCGGGGGGACTAGCGGGGGGCAGCACAGATACGCAGTATTTT. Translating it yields CASSLSGGLAGGSTDTQYF.